This T cell receptor beta chain is drawn from a study of tumour-infiltrating T cells in Burkitt lymphoma. Produced via immunoSEQ multiplex PCR; TCRdb's table is partial and in-frame only. Of 13,000 to 15,000 clones listed, less than 90% are singletons. Trimming removed 9 bases from V and 0 bases from J, with 7 bases in between. The CDR3 contains 12 residues. CDR1 is SGHVS, CDR2 FQNEAQ, per germline. This sequence joins TRBV7-8 and TRBJ2-3; D remains ambiguous. The sample comprised tumor tissue. This clonotype was sampled from a human donor with diffuse large B-cell lymphoma. CDR3 in amino acids: CASFLSTDTQYF. In DNA form, the CDR3 reads TGTGCCAGTTTTCTGAGCACAGATACGCAGTATTTT.